This is a list of T cell receptor beta chains from one sample in a study of vaccination and CD4 T cells after COVID-19. These receptors' antigens are unknown. TCRdb ran MiXCR on the PCR reads and lists one entry per CDR3 protein. The repertoire holds 4,800 or so distinct CDR3 sequences, roughly 75% seen once, with approximately 17% in the top ten. Sequencing was carried out using CD4+ T cells from blood, cultured in vitro. The receptors stem from a human donor who had recovered from COVID-19. Both conserved end residues are part of each CDR3. The D gene is left open where the match is weak. Size values are once, few and many counts, or a class for expanded clones, and some rows have none.

TRBJ2-2	TRBV7-3	.	.	TGTGCCAGCAGCGTCTCAGGGGAATCCACCGGGGAGCTGTTTTTT	CASSVSGESTGELFF
TRBJ2-7	TRBV7-9	.	.	TGTGCCAGCAGCTTAGACATAATTGTCGACGAGCAGTACTTC	CASSLDIIVDEQYF
TRBJ1-2	TRBV6-5	.	.	TGTGCCAGCAGTTACTCTCGGCAGTACTATGGCTACACCTTC	CASSYSRQYYGYTF
TRBJ1-2	TRBV12-3/TRBV12-4	TRBD1	.	TGTGCCAGCAGTGGACAGGGCTATGGCTACACCTTC	CASSGQGYGYTF
TRBJ2-2	TRBV6-9	TRBD1	large	TGTGCCAGCAGTCAAGGGACAGCGAACACCGGGGAGCTGTTTTTT	CASSQGTANTGELFF
TRBJ2-3	TRBV10-3	TRBD2	.	TGTGCCATCAGTGAGCGGGCGGGGGGGGACCCGAATACGCAGTATTTT	CAISERAGGDPNTQYF
TRBJ1-5	TRBV4-1	.	.	TGCGCCAGCAGCCAACCGGGGGACAGCAATCAGCCCCAGCATTTT	CASSQPGDSNQPQHF
TRBJ1-5	TRBV5-4	.	.	TGTGCCAGCAGCTCCGATAGCAATCAGCCCCAGCATTTT	CASSSDSNQPQHF
TRBJ1-1	TRBV15	.	.	TGTGCCACCAGCGGGGGGGTCTTAAACACTGAAGCTTTCTTT	CATSGGVLNTEAFF
TRBJ2-2	TRBV7-2	.	.	TGTGCCAGCAGGAAAGCAGGGGAGAACACCGGGGAGCTGTTTTTT	CASRKAGENTGELFF
TRBJ1-5	TRBV19	.	.	TGTGCCAGTAGTATAGATTCAGGAATGAGGGGCAATCAGCCCCAGCATTTT	CASSIDSGMRGNQPQHF
TRBJ2-3	TRBV7-2	.	.	TGTGCCAGCAGCTTAGCTGGGGGTAGCACAGATACGCAGTATTTT	CASSLAGGSTDTQYF
TRBJ1-2	TRBV2	.	.	TGTGCCAGCAGTGAAGCAGTCGGACAGCACTATGGCTACACCTTC	CASSEAVGQHYGYTF
TRBJ1-2	TRBV28	.	.	TGTGCCAGCAGTGCTCTAGGAGACAGCATCTATCTTATAGCTAACTATGGCTACACCTTC	CASSALGDSIYLIANYGYTF
TRBJ1-1	TRBV6-2/TRBV6-3	.	.	TGTGCCAGCAGCACCGGGACGGGGTCCTCTGAAGCTTTCTTT	CASSTGTGSSEAFF
TRBJ1-5	TRBV12-3/TRBV12-4	.	.	TGTGCCAGCAGTTTTTCGGGGTTTCAGTCACCCCTCGGGCCCCAGCATTTT	CASSFSGFQSPLGPQHF
TRBJ2-7	TRBV20-1	TRBD2	.	TGCAGTGCCTTCAGCGGGGCCCCCGCCGAGCAGTACTTC	CSAFSGAPAEQYF
TRBJ2-7	TRBV12-3/TRBV12-4	TRBD2	.	TGTGCCAGCAGTCTTTCTAGCGGGGGGTACGAGCAGTACTTC	CASSLSSGGYEQYF
TRBJ1-2	TRBV4-1	.	.	TGCGCCAGCAGCCAAGACGGGGTCTATGGCTACACCTTC	CASSQDGVYGYTF
TRBJ2-3	TRBV27	.	medium-sized	TGTGCCAGTACGACCCGACTAACAGATACGCAGTATTTT	CASTTRLTDTQYF
TRBJ2-1	TRBV20-1	.	.	TGCAGTGCTAGAGGACGCGGGGACTTCCTCAATGAGCAGTTCTTC	CSARGRGDFLNEQFF
TRBJ2-5	TRBV6-1	TRBD1	.	TGTGCCAGCAGTACGGACAGGGGAAGGGGAGAGACCCAGTACTTC	CASSTDRGRGETQYF
TRBJ1-6	TRBV5-4	TRBD1	medium-sized	TGTGCCAGCAGCTTTCTGGACAGGGGTAATTCACCCCTCCACTTT	CASSFLDRGNSPLHF
TRBJ1-6	TRBV20-1	.	few	TGCAGTGCTACCGGACAAAATAATTCACCCCTCCACTTT	CSATGQNNSPLHF
TRBJ1-2	TRBV7-4	.	.	TGTGCCAGCAGCGTAGGTCGGGGGCCGTATGGCTACACCTTC	CASSVGRGPYGYTF
TRBJ2-2	TRBV27	TRBD2	.	TGTGCCAGCAGTTATCGGGGGGGCAGGACGAACACCGGGGAGCTGTTTTTT	CASSYRGGRTNTGELFF
TRBJ2-7	TRBV6-4	.	.	TGTGCCAGCCTTCCCGATAGGGTTACAGACGAGCAGTACTTC	CASLPDRVTDEQYF
TRBJ2-7	TRBV10-3	.	.	TGTGCCATCAGTGAGTCGAGAGACATCTACGAGCAGTACTTC	CAISESRDIYEQYF
TRBJ1-1	TRBV7-6	.	once	TGTGCCAGCAGCCACGACAGGTTCGGCACTGAAGCTTTCTTT	CASSHDRFGTEAFF